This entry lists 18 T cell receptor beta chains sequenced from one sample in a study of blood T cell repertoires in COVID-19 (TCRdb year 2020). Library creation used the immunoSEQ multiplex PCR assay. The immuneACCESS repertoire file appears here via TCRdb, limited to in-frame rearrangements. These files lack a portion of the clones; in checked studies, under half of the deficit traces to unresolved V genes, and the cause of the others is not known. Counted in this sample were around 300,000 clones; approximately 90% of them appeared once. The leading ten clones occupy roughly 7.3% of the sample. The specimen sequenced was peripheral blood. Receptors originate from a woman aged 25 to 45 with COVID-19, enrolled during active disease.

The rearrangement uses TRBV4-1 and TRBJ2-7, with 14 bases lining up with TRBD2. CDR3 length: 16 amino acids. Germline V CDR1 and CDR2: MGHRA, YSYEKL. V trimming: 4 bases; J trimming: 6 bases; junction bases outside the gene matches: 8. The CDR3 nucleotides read TGCGCCAGCAGCCCGGGACTAGCGGGGGTCCGGGGCGAGCAGTACTTC. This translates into CASSPGLAGVRGEQYF.

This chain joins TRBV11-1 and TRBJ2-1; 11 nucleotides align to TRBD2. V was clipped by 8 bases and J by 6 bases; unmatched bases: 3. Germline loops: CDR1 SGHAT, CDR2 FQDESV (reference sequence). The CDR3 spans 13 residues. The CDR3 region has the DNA TGTGCCAGCGGGACTAGCGGAGTCAATGAGCAGTTCTTC. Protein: CASGTSGVNEQFF.

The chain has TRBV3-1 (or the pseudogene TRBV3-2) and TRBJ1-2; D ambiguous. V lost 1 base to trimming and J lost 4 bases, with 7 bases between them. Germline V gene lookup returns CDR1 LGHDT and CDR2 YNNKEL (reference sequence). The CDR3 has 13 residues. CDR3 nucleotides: TGTGCCAGCAGCCAAGCGAGGGCCTATGGCTACACCTTC. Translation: CASSQARAYGYTF.

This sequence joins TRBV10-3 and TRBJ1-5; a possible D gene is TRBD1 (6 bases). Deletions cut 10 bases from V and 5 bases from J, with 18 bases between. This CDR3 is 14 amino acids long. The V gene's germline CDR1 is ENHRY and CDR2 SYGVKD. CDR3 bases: TGTGCCACCAAATCGAGGGACACAGATCAGCCCCAGCATTTT. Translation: CATKSRDTDQPQHF.

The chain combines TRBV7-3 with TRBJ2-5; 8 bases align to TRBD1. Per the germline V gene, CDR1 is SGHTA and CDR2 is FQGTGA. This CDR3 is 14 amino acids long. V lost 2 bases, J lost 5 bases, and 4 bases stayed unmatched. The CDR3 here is CASSLGTGRETQYF. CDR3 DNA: TGTGCCAGCAGCTTAGGGACAGGACGGGAGACCCAGTACTTC.

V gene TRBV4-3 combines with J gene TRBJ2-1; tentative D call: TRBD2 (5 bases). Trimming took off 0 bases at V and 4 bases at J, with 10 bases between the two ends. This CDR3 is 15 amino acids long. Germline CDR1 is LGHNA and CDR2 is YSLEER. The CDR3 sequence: CASSQEGGLYNEQFF. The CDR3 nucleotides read TGCGCCAGCAGCCAAGAGGGCGGGCTATACAATGAGCAGTTCTTC.

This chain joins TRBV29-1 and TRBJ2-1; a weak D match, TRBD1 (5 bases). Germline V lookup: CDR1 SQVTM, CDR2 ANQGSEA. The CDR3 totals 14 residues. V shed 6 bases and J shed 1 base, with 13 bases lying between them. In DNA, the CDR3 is TGCAGCGTCCAGCTAGGGGCTTCCTACAATGAGCAGTTCTTC. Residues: CSVQLGASYNEQFF.

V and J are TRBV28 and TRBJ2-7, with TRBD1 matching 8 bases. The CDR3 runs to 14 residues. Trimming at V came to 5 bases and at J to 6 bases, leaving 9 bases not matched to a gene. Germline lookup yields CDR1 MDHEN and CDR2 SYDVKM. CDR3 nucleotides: TGTGCCAGCAGTCAATGGACAGGGCGAGGCGAGCAGTACTTC. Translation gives CASSQWTGRGEQYF. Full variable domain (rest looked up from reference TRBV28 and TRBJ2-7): DVKVTQSSRYLVKRTGEKVFLECVQDMDHENMFWYRQDPGLGLRLIYFSYDVKMKEKGDIPEGYSVSREKKERFSLILESASTNQTSMYLCASSQWTGRGEQYFGPGTRLTVT.

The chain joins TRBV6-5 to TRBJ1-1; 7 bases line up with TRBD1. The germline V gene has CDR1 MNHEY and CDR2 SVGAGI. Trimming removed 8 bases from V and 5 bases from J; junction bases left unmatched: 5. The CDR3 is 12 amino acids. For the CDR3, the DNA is TGTGCCAGCGCCGACAGGGTTACTGAAGCTTTCTTT. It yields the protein CASADRVTEAFF.

This CDR3 reads CSPKLAGGRDTQYF. The DNA for the CDR3 is TGCAGCCCTAAGTTAGCGGGAGGGCGTGATACGCAGTATTTT. This chain uses TRBV29-1 with TRBJ2-3; 11 nucleotides match TRBD2. V lost 8 bases and J lost 6; bases outside the gene matches: 10. CDR3 length: 14 residues. Per germline, CDR1 SQVTM and CDR2 ANQGSEA.

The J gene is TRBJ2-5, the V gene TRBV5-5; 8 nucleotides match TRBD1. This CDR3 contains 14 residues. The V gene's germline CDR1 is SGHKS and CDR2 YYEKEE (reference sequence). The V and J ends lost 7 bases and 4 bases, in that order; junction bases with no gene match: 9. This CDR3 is CASGGTGKGETQYF. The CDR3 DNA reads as TGTGCCAGCGGTGGGACAGGAAAGGGAGAGACCCAGTACTTC.

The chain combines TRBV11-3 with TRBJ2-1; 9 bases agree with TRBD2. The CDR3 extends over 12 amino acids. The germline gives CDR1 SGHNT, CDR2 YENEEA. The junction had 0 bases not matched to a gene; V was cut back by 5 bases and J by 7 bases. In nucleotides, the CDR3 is TGTGCCAGCAGCCTAGCGGGAAATGAGCAGTTCTTC. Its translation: CASSLAGNEQFF.

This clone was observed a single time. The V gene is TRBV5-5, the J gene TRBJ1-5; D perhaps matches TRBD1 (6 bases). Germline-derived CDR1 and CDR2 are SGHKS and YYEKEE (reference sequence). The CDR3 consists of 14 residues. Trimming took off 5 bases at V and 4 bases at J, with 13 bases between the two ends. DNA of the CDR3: TGTGCCAGCAGGACAGGAGCATCAAATCAGCCCCAGCATTTT. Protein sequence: CASRTGASNQPQHF. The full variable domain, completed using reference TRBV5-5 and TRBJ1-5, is DAGVTQSPTHLIKTRGQQVTLRCSPISGHKSVSWYQQVLGQGPQFIFQYYEKEERGRGNFPDRFSARQFPNYSSELNVNALLLGDSALYLCASRTGASNQPQHFGDGTRLSIL.

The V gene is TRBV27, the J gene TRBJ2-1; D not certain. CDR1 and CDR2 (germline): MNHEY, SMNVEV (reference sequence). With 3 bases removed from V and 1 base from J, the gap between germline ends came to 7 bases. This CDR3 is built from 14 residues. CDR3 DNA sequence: TGTGCCAGCAGTTTCGGTGTTTCCTACAATGAGCAGTTCTTC. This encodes CASSFGVSYNEQFF.

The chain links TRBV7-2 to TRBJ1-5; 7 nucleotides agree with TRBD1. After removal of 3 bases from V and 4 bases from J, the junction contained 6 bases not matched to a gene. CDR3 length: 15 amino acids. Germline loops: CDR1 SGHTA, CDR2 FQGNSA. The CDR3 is CASSLQGGANQPQHF. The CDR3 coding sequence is TGTGCCAGCAGCTTGCAAGGGGGCGCGAATCAGCCCCAGCATTTT. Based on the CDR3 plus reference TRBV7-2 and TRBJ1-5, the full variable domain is GAGVSQSPSNKVTEKGKDVELRCDPISGHTALYWYRQSLGQGLEFLIYFQGNSAPDKSGLPSDRFSAERTGGSVSTLTIQRTQQEDSAVYLCASSLQGGANQPQHFGDGTRLSIL.

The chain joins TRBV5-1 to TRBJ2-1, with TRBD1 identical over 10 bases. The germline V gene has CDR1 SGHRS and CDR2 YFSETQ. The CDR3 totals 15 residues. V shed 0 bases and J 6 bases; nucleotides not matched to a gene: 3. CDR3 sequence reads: CASSLGGTGVNEQFF. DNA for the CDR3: TGCGCCAGCAGCTTGGGCGGGACAGGGGTCAATGAGCAGTTCTTC.

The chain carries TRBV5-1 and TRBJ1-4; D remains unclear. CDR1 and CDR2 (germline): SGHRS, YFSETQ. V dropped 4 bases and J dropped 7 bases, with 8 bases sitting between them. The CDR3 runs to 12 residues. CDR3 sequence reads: CASSTRGEKLFF. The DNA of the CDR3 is TGCGCCAGCAGCACGCGGGGTGAAAAACTGTTTTTT.

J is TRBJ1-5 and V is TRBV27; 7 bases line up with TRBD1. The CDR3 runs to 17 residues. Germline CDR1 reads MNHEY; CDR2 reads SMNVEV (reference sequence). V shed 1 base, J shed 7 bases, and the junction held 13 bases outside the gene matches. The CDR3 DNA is TGTGCCAGCAGTTTATTCCCTATAACAGGGGCTGGGCAGCCCCAGCATTTT. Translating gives CASSLFPITGAGQPQHF.